These T cell receptor beta chains were read from a single sample in a study of shared T cell receptors in the human thymus. Using immunoSEQ multiplex PCR, the repertoire was profiled, and TCRdb retains in-frame clones only, with some absent. The sample contains approximately 660,000 clones, 88% of which appear only once. The same specimen was also included in a second study, on human thymus T cells.

The sequenced sample was thymocytes. These receptors originate from a boy younger than two with a congenital heart defect. The CDR3 runs from the conserved cysteine through the conserved F or W. A D gene is named only where the DNA matches it firmly.

CDR3 DNA: TGTGCCAGCAGTGAAGGCAGGGCCCGGGTCGAGCAGTACTTC
CDR3 protein: CASSEGRARVEQYF
D gene: NA
J gene: TRBJ2-7
V gene: TRBV2

CDR3 DNA: TGTGCCAGTAGTATCGGAGCGGACCGTTATGGCTACACCTTC
CDR3 protein: CASSIGADRYGYTF
D gene: NA
J gene: TRBJ1-2
V gene: TRBV19

CDR3 DNA: TGTGCCAGCAGCGTAGTTGAGCAGGGGCTCCATTCTACGCAGTATTTT
CDR3 protein: CASSVVEQGLHSTQYF
D gene: NA
J gene: TRBJ2-3
V gene: TRBV9

CDR3 DNA: TGTGCCAGCAGCTTAAATCGAAGGACAGAAGCTTTCTTT
CDR3 protein: CASSLNRRTEAFF
D gene: NA
J gene: TRBJ1-1
V gene: TRBV7-9

CDR3 DNA: TGTGCCAGCAGTGCTAGGACTAGCGGGAGGGCAGATACGCAGTATTTT
CDR3 protein: CASSARTSGRADTQYF
D gene: TRBD2
J gene: TRBJ2-3
V gene: TRBV2

CDR3 DNA: TGTGCTAGTGGTTTGGTACCCCGCCGGGGGGAGAACACTGAAGCTTTCTTT
CDR3 protein: CASGLVPRRGENTEAFF
D gene: NA
J gene: TRBJ1-1
V gene: TRBV12-5

CDR3 DNA: TGTGCCAGCAGTTCCGGGGGCTACAATGAGCAGTTCTTC
CDR3 protein: CASSSGGYNEQFF
D gene: NA
J gene: TRBJ2-1
V gene: TRBV27

CDR3 DNA: TGTGCCAGCAGTGGGGGACAGGGAGACTATGGCTACACCTTC
CDR3 protein: CASSGGQGDYGYTF
D gene: TRBD1
J gene: TRBJ1-2
V gene: TRBV25-1

CDR3 DNA: TGTGCCAGCAGTCCCCGGGGTAGCACAGATACGCAGTATTTT
CDR3 protein: CASSPRGSTDTQYF
D gene: NA
J gene: TRBJ2-3
V gene: TRBV27

CDR3 DNA: TGTGCCAGCAGCAAGGGGCAAAACACTGAAGCTTTCTTT
CDR3 protein: CASSKGQNTEAFF
D gene: NA
J gene: TRBJ1-1
V gene: TRBV7-8

CDR3 DNA: TGTGCCAGCAGCCCCTTTTCGGGGGGGTTCAGGAATACGCAGTATTTT
CDR3 protein: CASSPFSGGFRNTQYF
D gene: TRBD2
J gene: TRBJ2-3
V gene: TRBV27

CDR3 DNA: TGTGCCATCAGTGAGACCTTAGCGGGAGTTCCCATAGATACGCAGTATTTT
CDR3 protein: CAISETLAGVPIDTQYF
D gene: TRBD2
J gene: TRBJ2-3
V gene: TRBV10-3

CDR3 DNA: TGTGCCAGCAGGCCACCAGGTCCCGAAAGACCTAGCGGGCCTCATGAGCAGTACTTC
CDR3 protein: CASRPPGPERPSGPHEQYF
D gene: TRBD2
J gene: TRBJ2-7
V gene: TRBV27